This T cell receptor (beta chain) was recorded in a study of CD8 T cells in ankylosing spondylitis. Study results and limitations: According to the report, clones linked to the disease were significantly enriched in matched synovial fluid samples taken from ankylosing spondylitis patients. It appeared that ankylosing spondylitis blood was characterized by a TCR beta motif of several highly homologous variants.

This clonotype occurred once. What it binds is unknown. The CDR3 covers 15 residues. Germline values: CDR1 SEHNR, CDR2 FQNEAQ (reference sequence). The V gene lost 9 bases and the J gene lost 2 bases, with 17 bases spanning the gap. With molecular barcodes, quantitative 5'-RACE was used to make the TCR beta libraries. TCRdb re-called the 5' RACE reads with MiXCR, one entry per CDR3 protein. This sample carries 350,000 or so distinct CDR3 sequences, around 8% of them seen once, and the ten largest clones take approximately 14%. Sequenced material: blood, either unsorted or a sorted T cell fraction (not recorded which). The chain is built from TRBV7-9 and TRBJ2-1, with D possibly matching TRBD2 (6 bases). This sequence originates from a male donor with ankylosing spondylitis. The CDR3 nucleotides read TGTGCCAGTCCCGAGGAGGGCCGGGCCTACAATGAGCAGTTCTTC. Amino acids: CASPEEGRAYNEQFF.